These 31 T cell receptor beta chains share one sample of origin, sequenced in a study of cytomegalovirus exposure and HLA in healthy donors. Data came from immunoSEQ multiplex PCR; TCRdb stores just in-frame clones and leaves some out. The table includes 100,000 to 120,000 clones, approximately 86% detected once. The sample comprised PBMCs. These receptor sequences come from a woman between 18 and 30 years old in good health and CMV-seronegative.

This chain connects TRBV6-1 to TRBJ1-1; 7 bases match TRBD1. This CDR3 spans 14 amino acids. The germline gives CDR1 MNHNS, CDR2 SASEGT. Unmatched junction bases numbered 7, after V lost 6 bases and J lost 3 bases. The CDR3 protein is CASRQYTGDTEAFF. CDR3 coding DNA: TGTGCCAGCAGACAATACACAGGGGACACTGAAGCTTTCTTT.

This clone was seen only a few times. The rearrangement joins TRBV5-1 to TRBJ2-5, with 9 nucleotides matching TRBD1. The CDR3 extends over 16 amino acids. CDR1 is SGHRS, CDR2 YFSETQ, per germline. V shed 0 bases and J 1 base; nucleotides not matched to a gene: 4. CDR3 protein: CASSLAGQGIQETQYF. As DNA, the CDR3 is TGCGCCAGCAGCTTGGCGGGACAGGGAATCCAAGAGACCCAGTACTTC.

This chain uses TRBV5-1 with TRBJ2-5; D is possibly TRBD1 (6 bases). Germline loops: CDR1 SGHRS, CDR2 YFSETQ. V lost 0 bases and J 2 bases, leaving 20 bases between the germline ends. The length of the CDR3 is 18 residues. CDR3 sequence reads: CASSLEKGEGWPQETQYF. As DNA, the CDR3 is TGCGCCAGCAGCTTGGAGAAGGGGGAAGGCTGGCCTCAAGAGACCCAGTACTTC.

The chain combines TRBV19 with TRBJ2-7, with D maybe TRBD1 (5 bases). The germline V gene encodes CDR1 LNHDA and CDR2 SQIVND (reference sequence). V lost 8 bases, J lost 3 bases, and 14 bases lay in between. The CDR3 extends over 13 amino acids. The DNA for the CDR3 is TGTGCCAGTTCGCAGGGCCCCGTCTACGAGCAGTACTTC. It encodes CASSQGPVYEQYF.

The chain is built from TRBV6-5 and TRBJ2-4; 8 positions match TRBD2. Germline CDR1 reads MNHEY; CDR2 reads SVGAGI. The CDR3 has 16 residues. The junction had 13 bases not matched to a gene; V was cut back by 4 bases and J by 8 bases. The CDR3 coding sequence is TGTGCCAGCAGTTCCGCCCGGACTAGCCGAGCTGACATTCAGTACTTC. Residues: CASSSARTSRADIQYF.

The sample holds a few counts of this clone. The J gene is TRBJ2-3, the V gene TRBV9, with 10 bases matching TRBD2. This CDR3 comprises 15 residues. In germline, CDR1 is SGDLS, CDR2 YYNGEE. With V trimmed by 2 bases and J by 2 bases, 2 bases remained unmatched. CDR3 protein: CASSVTSGDTDTQYF. CDR3 bases: TGTGCCAGCAGCGTTACTAGCGGGGACACAGATACGCAGTATTTT.

V is TRBV15 and J is TRBJ2-7; D not resolved. V gave up 6 bases and J gave up 7 bases, with 16 bases separating them. CDR1 and CDR2 (germline): LNHNV, YYDKDF (reference sequence). The CDR3 runs 13 residues. CDR3: CATSGYRVGEQYF. The CDR3 region has the DNA TGTGCCACCAGTGGATACCGGGTGGGTGAGCAGTACTTC.

This clone was seen only once. The chain links TRBV5-1 to TRBJ2-4, with 9 nucleotides matching TRBD1. V lost 3 bases and J lost 0; bases outside the gene matches: 4. Germline V gene data show CDR1 as SGHRS and CDR2 as YFSETQ. The CDR3 is 16 residues long. CDR3 DNA sequence: TGCGCCAGCAGCTCCGAGGGACAGGGAGCCAAAAACATTCAGTACTTC. It encodes CASSSEGQGAKNIQYF.

The chain is built from TRBV29-1 and TRBJ2-7; a possible D gene is TRBD1 (6 bases). Germline lookup yields CDR1 SQVTM and CDR2 ANQGSEA. The CDR3 has 13 amino acids. Trimming shortened V by 3 bases and J by 3 bases, and 12 bases separated the two germline ends. The CDR3 here is CSVETGQNYEQYF. The CDR3 bases are TGCAGCGTTGAGACTGGACAGAACTACGAGCAGTACTTC.

The rearrangement uses TRBV4-2 and TRBJ2-6; D unresolved. V was pared by 0 bases and J by 2 bases, with 8 bases between. The length of the CDR3 is 16 residues. Germline V gene sequence: CDR1 LGHNA, CDR2 YNFKEQ. The CDR3 region has the DNA TGTGCCAGCAGCCAAGAATCGGTAGCTGGGGCCAACGTCCTGACTTTC. Translating it yields CASSQESVAGANVLTF.

J is TRBJ1-1 and V is TRBV28, with 7 bases aligning to TRBD1. With V trimmed by 6 bases and J by 1 base, 8 bases remained unmatched. CDR1 is MDHEN and CDR2 is SYDVKM in the germline V gene. The CDR3 loop spans 15 amino acids. CDR3 in amino acids: CASRHRGGPNTEAFF. For the CDR3, the DNA is TGTGCCAGCAGACACAGGGGCGGCCCGAACACTGAAGCTTTCTTT.

The chain joins TRBV7-3 to TRBJ1-1; 7 bases map to TRBD1. The V and J ends lost 3 bases and 7 bases, in that order; junction bases with no gene match: 5. The CDR3 is 13 residues long. Germline values: CDR1 SGHTA, CDR2 FQGTGA. The CDR3 sequence is CASSLTGLDEAFF. The CDR3 DNA reads as TGTGCCAGCAGCTTGACAGGGCTGGATGAAGCTTTCTTT.

The V and J genes are TRBV7-8 and TRBJ1-3; a weak D match, TRBD1 (5 bases). The CDR3 is made up of 14 amino acids. CDR1 is SGHVS and CDR2 is FQNEAQ in the germline V gene. V lost 0 bases and J lost 7, with 10 bases in between. The chain's CDR3 is CASSLAGEGNTIYF. The CDR3, as DNA: TGTGCCAGCAGCTTAGCAGGGGAAGGTAACACCATATATTTT.

The gene calls are TRBV30 and TRBJ1-5; TRBD1 matches at 8 bases. V lost 3 bases, J lost 0 bases, and 13 bases stayed unmatched. Germline CDR1 GTSNPN, CDR2 SVGIG (reference sequence). There are 18 residues in the CDR3. This CDR3 is CAWRGGTGAMGSNQPQHF. The CDR3 nucleotides read TGTGCCTGGAGGGGAGGGACAGGAGCTATGGGTAGCAATCAGCCCCAGCATTTT.

This clone has a count of ten or more. The rearrangement uses TRBV6-6 and TRBJ1-1, with D maybe TRBD1 (5 bases). V dropped 5 bases and J dropped 5 bases, with 15 bases sitting between them. Germline V lookup: CDR1 MNHNY, CDR2 SVGAGI (reference sequence). The CDR3 is 14 amino acids. The CDR3 nucleotides are TGTGCCAGCAGTCCGACAGAGTCTAGAACTGAAGCTTTCTTT. It specifies CASSPTESRTEAFF.

This sequence joins TRBV7-2 and TRBJ1-1; no clear D gene. Germline V CDR1 and CDR2: SGHTA, FQGNSA. CDR3 length: 13 amino acids. The V gene lost 6 bases and the J gene lost 3 bases, with 11 bases spanning the gap. In DNA, the CDR3 is TGTGCCAGCAGTCATTATCGGGACACTGAAGCTTTCTTT. Its translation is CASSHYRDTEAFF.

The chain has TRBV2 and TRBJ1-3, with D perhaps TRBD1 (6 bases). The V gene lost 5 bases and the J gene lost 5 bases, with 10 bases spanning the gap. Germline assignment: CDR1 SNHLY and CDR2 FYNNEI. The CDR3 spans 13 residues. CDR3 sequence: CASSPGDRNTIYF. The CDR3 nucleotides are TGTGCCAGCAGTCCAGGGGATAGAAACACCATATATTTT.

This chain connects TRBV5-1 to TRBJ2-5; TRBD1 matches 10 bases. V was clipped by 3 bases and J by 4 bases; unmatched bases: 9. This CDR3 contains 16 residues. The germline gives CDR1 SGHRS, CDR2 YFSETQ. The CDR3 DNA follows: TGCGCCAGCAGCTCGAAGCCGACAGGGGGCGGAGAGACCCAGTACTTC. The encoded protein is CASSSKPTGGGETQYF.

This chain uses TRBV2 with TRBJ2-7; 8 nucleotides align to TRBD1. After removal of 2 bases from V and 5 bases from J, the junction contained 5 bases not matched to a gene. CDR1 and CDR2 (germline): SNHLY, FYNNEI. There are 14 residues in the CDR3. CDR3 loop: CASSEYRGVNEQYF. The CDR3 DNA is TGTGCCAGCAGTGAATACAGGGGGGTAAACGAGCAGTACTTC.

This sequence joins TRBV4-1 and TRBJ1-2; 8 nucleotides align to TRBD1. The junction had 3 bases not matched to a gene; V was cut back by 0 bases and J by 0 bases. The CDR3 contains 16 residues. The germline CDR1 and CDR2 sequences are MGHRA and YSYEKL. The CDR3 is CASSQDTGGPNYGYTF. CDR3 coding DNA: TGCGCCAGCAGCCAAGACACAGGGGGTCCTAACTATGGCTACACCTTC.

V and J are TRBV12-5 and TRBJ2-3; TRBD2 matches at 8 bases. The trim removed 0 bases at V and 2 bases at J, leaving 13 bases unmatched. The CDR3 is 19 amino acids. The germline gives CDR1 LGHNT, CDR2 FRNRAP. For the CDR3, the DNA is TGTGCTAGTGGTTTGGTACTATGGAGAGGGCGGGGGGACACAGATACGCAGTATTTT. This sequence encodes CASGLVLWRGRGDTDTQYF.

CDR3 in amino acids: CASSENSGGADTQYF. The CDR3, as DNA: TGTGCCAGCAGTGAAAATAGCGGGGGGGCAGATACGCAGTATTTT. The chain is built from TRBV6-4 and TRBJ2-3; 11 nucleotides match TRBD2. With V trimmed by 3 bases and J by 4 bases, 3 bases remained unmatched. The CDR3 loop spans 15 amino acids. Germline CDR1 and CDR2: MRHNA and SNTAGT.

The CDR3 DNA is TGCGCCAGCAGCTTGGTAGGGGGCCAGCGGGACACTGAAGCTTTCTTT. It codes for CASSLVGGQRDTEAFF. This chain joins TRBV5-1 and TRBJ1-1, with 7 bases matching TRBD1. J lost 3 bases, V lost 0 bases, and 8 bases had no gene match. Germline V gene sequence: CDR1 SGHRS, CDR2 YFSETQ. This CDR3 region has 16 residues.

The chain recombines TRBV5-4 with TRBJ2-2; D perhaps matches TRBD1 (6 bases). This CDR3 is 15 amino acids long. Germline CDR1 is SGHNT and CDR2 is YYREEE (reference sequence). V lost 0 bases and J 6 bases, leaving 12 bases between the germline ends. CDR3 amino acids: CASSLVGARAGELFF. CDR3 nucleotide sequence: TGTGCCAGCAGCTTGGTGGGGGCTAGGGCCGGGGAGCTGTTTTTT.

This clone has a handful of counts. The chain couples TRBV9 to TRBJ2-1; 9 nucleotides agree with TRBD2. The CDR3 covers 16 residues. The V and J ends lost 0 bases and 8 bases, in that order; junction bases with no gene match: 9. The germline V gene has CDR1 SGDLS and CDR2 YYNGEE. CDR3 in DNA: TGTGCCAGCAGCGTAGTGGGCGGGGGGGTTCTCGATGAGCAGTTCTTC. Translating gives CASSVVGGGVLDEQFF. Full variable domain (missing parts from reference TRBV9 and TRBJ2-1): DSGVTQTPKHLITATGQRVTLRCSPRSGDLSVYWYQQSLDQGLQFLIQYYNGEERAKGNILERFSAQQFPDLHSELNLSSLELGDSALYFCASSVVGGGVLDEQFFGPGTRLTVL.

The chain carries TRBV7-2 and TRBJ2-2; D perhaps matches TRBD1 (5 bases). CDR1 and CDR2 from the germline V gene are SGHTA and FQGNSA. This CDR3 region has 14 residues. Trimming cost V 6 bases and J 0 bases, with 8 bases left between them. The CDR3 region is CASRIGANTGELFF. CDR3 DNA: TGTGCCAGCAGGATAGGGGCGAACACCGGGGAGCTGTTTTTT.

The chain combines TRBV30 with TRBJ2-1, with 8 bases identical to TRBD2. The CDR3 is 14 residues long. V lost 2 bases, J lost 3 bases, and 3 bases stayed unmatched. Germline V gene sequence: CDR1 GTSNPN, CDR2 SVGIG (reference sequence). The DNA for the CDR3 is TGTGCCTGGAGTTCCAGCGGGGGCTACAATGAGCAGTTCTTC. Its protein is CAWSSSGGYNEQFF.

This clone was seen once. V is TRBV2 and J is TRBJ2-3; D remains ambiguous. The ends were cut back, 1 base at V and 2 bases at J, with 10 bases in the middle. CDR3 length equals 15 residues. Per the germline V gene, CDR1 is SNHLY and CDR2 is FYNNEI. Here the CDR3 reads CASSEGGPLTDTQYF. The CDR3 DNA follows: TGTGCCAGCAGTGAAGGAGGTCCCCTCACAGATACGCAGTATTTT. Filled out from reference TRBV2 and TRBJ2-3, the complete variable domain reads EPEVTQTPSHQVTQMGQEVILRCVPISNHLYFYWYRQILGQKVEFLVSFYNNEISEKSEIFDDQFSVERPDGSNFTLKIRSTKLEDSAMYFCASSEGGPLTDTQYFGPGTRLTVL.

V usage is TRBV27 and J usage is TRBJ2-2; no clear D. V lost 7 bases to trimming and J lost 6 bases, with 9 bases between them. The CDR3 totals 12 residues. Germline assignment: CDR1 MNHEY and CDR2 SMNVEV (reference sequence). CDR3 DNA: TGTGCCAGCAACGGCGGCGCCGGGGAGCTGTTTTTT. This gives the protein CASNGGAGELFF.

This chain connects TRBV21-1 to TRBJ2-5; TRBD1, as called in the table, went unchecked against the DNA. TRBV21-1 is recorded as a pseudogene. The CDR3 sequence is 16 residues long. CDR3 sequence reads: CASSSLPGQAQETQYF. The DNA for the CDR3 is TGTGCCAGCAGCTCCCTTCCGGGACAGGCTCAAGAGACCCAGTACTTC.

This clone was seen only a few times. The rearrangement uses TRBV27 and TRBJ2-2, with 9 bases that match TRBD2. This CDR3 spans 18 amino acids. Trimming cost V 5 bases and J 4 bases; bases outside gene matches: 14. Germline-derived CDR1 and CDR2 are MNHEY and SMNVEV (reference sequence). The CDR3 DNA sequence: TGTGCCAGCAGTAAAACCCCGTGGCGGGGGGGCCTCACCGGGGAGCTGTTTTTT. This sequence encodes CASSKTPWRGGLTGELFF.